The 29 T cell receptor beta chains below were found in one sample sequenced in a study of T cell changes during pregnancy in multiple sclerosis. Assay used: immunoSEQ multiplex PCR; TCRdb lists only in-frame clones, some missing. This sample has 25,000 to 35,000 clones, with roughly 87% found just once. Sequenced here: CD8+ T cells from peripheral blood mononuclear cells, sampled in the second trimester of pregnancy. All receptors come from a female donor with multiple sclerosis, enrolled in a pregnancy study.

The V gene is TRBV6-5, the J gene TRBJ1-1; 8 nucleotides agree with TRBD1. This CDR3 is built from 12 residues. Germline CDR1 reads MNHEY; CDR2 reads SVGAGI. The V segment lost 6 bases and the J segment 10 bases; nucleotides outside the gene matches: 7. CDR3 DNA sequence: TGTGCCAGCAGCCGACAGGGGCTAGCAGCTTTCTTT. This gives the protein CASSRQGLAAFF.

CDR3 residues: CASSPSRGATDTQYF. The CDR3 DNA reads TGTGCCAGCAGCCCCAGTAGGGGCGCGACAGATACGCAGTATTTT. The rearrangement uses TRBV7-6 and TRBJ2-3; tentatively, D is TRBD1 (5 bases). The V gene lost 5 bases and the J gene lost 3 bases, with 15 bases spanning the gap. The CDR3 loop spans 15 amino acids. The germline V gene has CDR1 SGHVS and CDR2 FNYEAQ.

This clone has just one count. The chain couples TRBV2 to TRBJ2-1; maybe TRBD2 (5 bases). Germline V gene lookup returns CDR1 SNHLY and CDR2 FYNNEI. CDR3 length equals 15 residues. The V end lost 1 base, the J end lost 7 bases, and 14 bases lay between the germline ends. The CDR3 nucleotides are TGTGCCAGCAGTGAAGGACCTTGGAGGAAGAATGAGCAGTTCTTC. Translated: CASSEGPWRKNEQFF.

V is TRBV6-1 and J is TRBJ2-3, with 9 bases aligning to TRBD1. Losses at the gene ends were 6 bases for V and 7 bases for J; bases not matched to a gene: 8. The CDR3 has 14 residues. Germline loops: CDR1 MNHNS, CDR2 SASEGT. Here the CDR3 reads CASRTGGDTNTQYF. The DNA of the CDR3 is TGTGCCAGCAGGACAGGGGGTGATACGAATACGCAGTATTTT.

This chain links TRBV9 with TRBJ1-5; D perhaps matches TRBD1 (6 bases). The CDR3 consists of 15 residues. The germline V gene encodes CDR1 SGDLS and CDR2 YYNGEE. The V end was cut by 5 bases, the J end by 0 bases, with 12 bases between. In DNA, the CDR3 is TGTGCCAGCAGTGACGGACAGATTAGCAATCAGCCCCAGCATTTT. Amino acid sequence: CASSDGQISNQPQHF.

This clone showed up just a few times. The rearrangement links TRBV27 to TRBJ2-7; no clear D. The CDR3 has 12 amino acids. The V end was cut by 5 bases, the J end by 0 bases, with 5 bases between. Germline CDR1 and CDR2: MNHEY and SMNVEV (reference sequence). The CDR3 reads CASSPNSYEQYF. CDR3 bases: TGTGCCAGCAGTCCAAACTCCTACGAGCAGTACTTC.

The chain carries TRBV27 and TRBJ2-7; TRBD2 is a possible D gene (5 bases). CDR1 is MNHEY, CDR2 SMNVEV, per germline (reference sequence). Trimming cost V 6 bases and J 1 base, with 10 bases left between them. This CDR3 is 13 amino acids long. CDR3 DNA sequence: TGTGCCAGCAGGGACGGGAATTCCTACGAGCAGTACTTC. Translating it yields CASRDGNSYEQYF.

V and J are TRBV20-1 and TRBJ2-1; D unclear. The germline V gene has CDR1 DFQATT and CDR2 SNEGSKA (reference sequence). The CDR3 runs 11 residues. Trimming shortened V by 1 base and J by 7 bases, and 5 bases separated the two germline ends. The CDR3 is CSARARNEQFF. DNA of the CDR3: TGCAGTGCTAGAGCCCGGAATGAGCAGTTCTTC.

The rearrangement joins TRBV6-1 to TRBJ2-5; 8 bases map to TRBD2. Losses at the gene ends were 3 bases for V and 2 bases for J; bases not matched to a gene: 5. The CDR3 covers 15 residues. From germline, CDR1 is MNHNS and CDR2 SASEGT. The CDR3 DNA is TGTGCCAGCAGTGACCAGCGGGGGAATCAAGAGACCCAGTACTTC. This codes for CASSDQRGNQETQYF.

This sequence joins TRBV13 and TRBJ1-3, with TRBD1 as a possible D gene (5 bases). CDR3 size: 15 residues. Germline V gives CDR1 PRHDT, CDR2 FYEKMQ (reference sequence). The V end was cut by 4 bases, the J end by 0 bases, with 10 bases between. CDR3 sequence reads: CASSSPDSSGNTIYF. The CDR3 DNA follows: TGTGCCAGCAGCTCCCCCGACAGCTCTGGAAACACCATATATTTT.

The CDR3 coding sequence is TGTGCCAGTAGCTTCTCGCGGTGGCACTCCTACAATGAGCAGTTCTTC. Amino acid sequence: CASSFSRWHSYNEQFF. The gene calls are TRBV19 and TRBJ2-1; D is unclear. Germline V CDR1 and CDR2: LNHDA, SQIVND (reference sequence). The CDR3 consists of 16 residues. V was trimmed by 6 bases and J by 0 bases, leaving 15 bases between them.

The chain has TRBV4-1 and TRBJ1-2; 9 nucleotides agree with TRBD1. This CDR3 comprises 14 residues. In germline, CDR1 is MGHRA, CDR2 YSYEKL. Trimming took 3 bases from V and 12 from J; bases not matched to a gene: 11. In DNA form, the CDR3 reads TGCGCCAGCAGCCAGGGGGGACAGGGCTTTCTTAACACCTTC. Its translation: CASSQGGQGFLNTF.

V gene TRBV6-9 combines with J gene TRBJ1-4; a possible D gene is TRBD1 (5 bases). Germline values: CDR1 MNHGY, CDR2 SVAAGI. This CDR3 has 17 amino acids. V was trimmed by 2 bases and J by 2 bases, leaving 15 bases between them. Written as DNA, the CDR3 is TGTGCCAGCAGTTATCCGGATCTCGGGGGGACTAATGAAAAACTGTTTTTT. Encoded protein: CASSYPDLGGTNEKLFF.

The gene calls are TRBV13 and TRBJ1-1; D possibly corresponds to TRBD1 (5 bases). V lost 1 base, J lost 1 base, and 7 bases lay in between. CDR1 PRHDT and CDR2 FYEKMQ come from the germline V gene (reference sequence). The CDR3 is made up of 14 amino acids. Here the CDR3 DNA reads TGTGCCAGCAGCTTAGCACAGGCGAACACTGAAGCTTTCTTT. Its translation: CASSLAQANTEAFF.

The rearrangement joins TRBV28 to TRBJ2-2, with 9 positions matching TRBD2. Germline assignment: CDR1 MDHEN and CDR2 SYDVKM. The CDR3 has 15 residues. The junction had 4 bases not matched to a gene; V was cut back by 2 bases and J by 6 bases. The CDR3, as DNA: TGTGCCAGCAGTTTAGGTAGCGGGAGTTCCGGGGAGCTGTTTTTT. Translated, it gives CASSLGSGSSGELFF.

The rearrangement links TRBV5-1 to TRBJ1-3; the match to TRBD1 covers 7 bases. Germline CDR1 reads SGHRS; CDR2 reads YFSETQ. The ends lost 2 bases at V and 1 base at J; junction bases unmatched: 3. The CDR3 contains 15 residues. This CDR3 is CASSFDRASGNTIYF. Written as DNA, the CDR3 is TGCGCCAGCAGCTTCGACAGGGCGTCTGGAAACACCATATATTTT.

The chain uses TRBV19 and TRBJ1-5; D ambiguous. The CDR3 sequence is 13 residues long. The V and J ends lost 5 bases and 5 bases respectively, with 10 bases between them. CDR1 is LNHDA and CDR2 is SQIVND in the germline V gene (reference sequence). This CDR3 is CASSGWEHQPQHF. In DNA form, the CDR3 reads TGTGCCAGTAGTGGCTGGGAGCATCAGCCCCAGCATTTT.

Here the CDR3 reads CSVRTGSTYEQYF. Here the CDR3 DNA reads TGCAGCGTCAGGACAGGCTCTACCTACGAGCAGTACTTC. The chain employs TRBV29-1 and TRBJ2-7; TRBD1 aligns across 7 bases. Per the germline V gene, CDR1 is SQVTM and CDR2 is ANQGSEA. J lost 2 bases, V lost 6 bases, and 7 bases had no gene match. This CDR3 is 13 amino acids long.

This clone was observed a handful of times. The rearrangement links TRBV30 to TRBJ1-2; D gene uncertain. V lost 1 base to trimming and J lost 1 base, with 13 bases between them. Germline V CDR1 and CDR2: GTSNPN, SVGIG (reference sequence). This CDR3 has 15 residues. The CDR3 region has the DNA TGTGCCTGGAGTGGTTATACAGACCTTAACTATGGCTACACCTTC. Its translation is CAWSGYTDLNYGYTF.

The rearrangement links TRBV7-9 to TRBJ1-5, with unresolved D. Germline V gene lookup returns CDR1 SEHNR and CDR2 FQNEAQ (reference sequence). Trimming cost V 4 bases and J 4 bases, with 8 bases left between them. The CDR3 has 13 residues. Here the CDR3 reads CASSSSGNQPQHF. The CDR3 nucleotides are TGTGCCAGCAGCTCTAGTGGGAATCAGCCCCAGCATTTT.

About this clone: No DNA is shown, since the ends of the CDR3 on it are uncertain; the CDR3 is the one TCRdb lists. The rearrangement links TRBV28 to TRBJ1-5; no check of the table's D call, TRBD1, against the DNA was made. With termini counted, the CDR3 has 12 amino acids. Per germline, CDR1 MDHEN and CDR2 SYDVKM. CDR3: CASSFGLGTGHF.

The chain has TRBV27 and TRBJ1-5; D not resolved. The germline V and J ends were trimmed by 0 bases and 7 bases, with 19 bases remaining between them. The germline V gene encodes CDR1 MNHEY and CDR2 SMNVEV (reference sequence). CDR3 length: 17 residues. The CDR3: CASSLSLGVRARQPQHF. DNA for the CDR3: TGTGCCAGCAGTTTATCCCTCGGGGTAAGGGCCCGGCAGCCCCAGCATTTT.

V gene TRBV19 combines with J gene TRBJ2-1; 7 bases are shared with TRBD1. The V segment lost 7 bases and the J segment 4 bases; nucleotides outside the gene matches: 7. The CDR3 contains 14 residues. Germline V gene lookup returns CDR1 LNHDA and CDR2 SQIVND (reference sequence). In DNA, the CDR3 is TGTGCCAGTACCGCAGGGGGTCCTTACAATGAGCAGTTCTTC. Translated, it gives CASTAGGPYNEQFF.

This clone occurred a few times. The chain joins TRBV28 to TRBJ2-1; D perhaps matches TRBD2 (6 bases). V was shortened by 5 bases and J by 6 bases, with 20 bases between the two germline ends. The CDR3 contains 16 residues. From germline, CDR1 is MDHEN and CDR2 SYDVKM. The CDR3 protein is CASSPLPGALPNEQFF. In DNA form, the CDR3 reads TGTGCCAGCAGTCCACTGCCGGGAGCCCTTCCCAATGAGCAGTTCTTC.

The J gene is TRBJ2-3, the V gene TRBV15; weak D call: TRBD2 (5 bases). V lost 8 bases, J lost 6 bases, and 21 bases lay in between. The CDR3 runs 15 residues. In germline, CDR1 is LNHNV, CDR2 YYDKDF (reference sequence). In DNA, the CDR3 is TGTGCCACCGGAGTAGGGAGAGGAATGTGGGATACGCAGTATTTT. Encoded protein: CATGVGRGMWDTQYF.

This clone was picked up one time. V gene TRBV7-8 combines with J gene TRBJ2-1; D remains unclear. This CDR3 comprises 17 residues. Germline loops: CDR1 SGHVS, CDR2 FQNEAQ. V gave up 1 base and J gave up 0 bases, with 13 bases separating them. In DNA, the CDR3 is TGTGCCAGCAGCTTAGGATCTTCAGGAAGCTCCTACAATGAGCAGTTCTTC. Translation: CASSLGSSGSSYNEQFF.

The rearrangement joins TRBV9 to TRBJ1-2; 8 bases are a match to TRBD1. There are 17 residues in the CDR3. Per germline, CDR1 SGDLS and CDR2 YYNGEE. J gave up 4 bases and V 4 bases, and 15 bases lay outside the gene matches. CDR3 sequence: CASSTRDRLWGGYGYTF. The CDR3 coding sequence is TGTGCCAGCAGCACCCGGGACAGGCTTTGGGGTGGCTATGGCTACACCTTC.

The rearrangement links TRBV15 to TRBJ2-4; weak D call: TRBD2 (6 bases). The CDR3 contains 20 residues. Germline CDR1 and CDR2: LNHNV and YYDKDF (reference sequence). The V gene lost 0 bases and the J gene lost 3 bases, with 24 bases spanning the gap. CDR3 in amino acids: CATSREGLGRFRGDKNIQYF. CDR3 sequence (DNA): TGTGCCACCAGCAGAGAAGGGCTAGGGAGGTTTCGTGGGGACAAAAACATTCAGTACTTC.

This clone was found once. The chain recombines TRBV10-3 with TRBJ1-1, with TRBD1 identical over 11 bases. The germline V gene encodes CDR1 ENHRY and CDR2 SYGVKD. The junction had 7 bases not matched to a gene; V was cut back by 0 bases and J by 4 bases. The CDR3 spans 17 residues. The CDR3: CAISESDRGRVFTEAFF. CDR3 coding DNA: TGTGCCATCAGTGAGTCGGACAGGGGGCGCGTTTTCACTGAAGCTTTCTTT.